This entry describes one T cell receptor (beta chain). This sample was included in a study of glioma-infiltrating T cells. TCR alpha and beta CDR3 regions were amplified from RNA using iRepertoire nested multiplex PCR. TCRdb itself ran the multiplex PCR reads through MiXCR, one entry per CDR3 protein. The data contain 5,500 to 7,000 distinct CDR3 sequences, 25% to 35% of them singletons. Trimming shortened V by 4 bases and J by 3 bases, and 7 bases separated the two germline ends. This CDR3 has 13 residues. CDR1 ENHRY and CDR2 SYGVKD come from the germline V gene. This chain links TRBV10-3 with TRBJ1-5; D unresolved. Material for sequencing was glioma tissue, nonneoplastic brain tissue, or PBMCs (not recorded which). This TCR was recovered from a human donor with low-grade glioma or glioblastoma, undergoing nonglioma brain surgery, or in good health (not recorded which). This CDR3 reads CAISVGVNQPQHF. Written as DNA, the CDR3 is TGTGCCATCAGTGTCGGGGTCAATCAGCCCCAGCATTTT.